These T cell receptor beta chains were read from a single sample in a study of cytomegalovirus exposure and HLA in healthy donors. TCRdb's copy holds only in-frame clones and misses some; the assay was immunoSEQ multiplex PCR. The sample lists some 130,000 clones, 60% to 80% occurring once. Sequencing input: PBMCs. Source of these receptors: an older woman in good health and CMV-seronegative. Both conserved end residues are part of each CDR3. Fields, in order: J gene, V gene, clone size, D gene, CDR3 protein, CDR3 DNA. The D gene is left open where the match is weak. Expanded clones get a size class; other rows say once, few or many, or leave the size out.

>TRBJ2-5|TRBV30|.|.
CAWSVGGETQYF
TGTGCCTGGAGTGTAGGGGGAGAGACCCAGTACTTC
>TRBJ2-3|TRBV19|.|TRBD1
CASSKKGQLATDTQYF
TGTGCCAGTAGTAAAAAGGGACAGCTAGCAACAGATACGCAGTATTTT
>TRBJ1-2|TRBV28|.|TRBD1
CASREGGFGYTF
TGTGCCAGCAGAGAAGGGGGCTTTGGCTACACCTTC
>TRBJ2-7|TRBV5-1|.|.
CASSLAPAYEQYF
TGCGCCAGCAGCTTGGCCCCCGCCTACGAGCAGTACTTC
>TRBJ1-1|TRBV6-6|.|.
CASSGGRMNTEAFF
TGTGCCAGCAGTGGAGGCCGGATGAACACTGAAGCTTTCTTT
>TRBJ2-3|TRBV28|few|.
CASSLFIADTQYF
TGTGCCAGCAGTTTATTCATTGCAGATACGCAGTATTTT
>TRBJ2-4|TRBV4-2|.|.
CASSQEAIAGGQKKNIQYF
TGTGCCAGCAGCCAAGAGGCTATCGCAGGAGGACAGAAGAAAAACATTCAGTACTTC
>TRBJ2-6|TRBV5-1|.|.
CASSLVQLTSSGANVLTF
TGCGCCAGCAGCTTGGTCCAGTTGACTAGCTCTGGGGCCAACGTCCTGACTTTC
>TRBJ2-7|TRBV7-2|.|TRBD1
CASSLEDRAYEQYF
TGTGCCAGCAGCTTAGAGGACAGGGCCTACGAGCAGTACTTC
>TRBJ2-5|TRBV14|.|TRBD2
CASSRAGVETQYF
TGTGCCAGCAGCCGAGCGGGGGTGGAGACCCAGTACTTC
>TRBJ1-2|TRBV5-1|.|.
CASSLYGGANYGYTF
TGCGCCAGCAGCTTGTACGGAGGGGCTAACTATGGCTACACCTTC
>TRBJ2-7|TRBV5-1|.|TRBD1
CASSVNSGTASYEQYF
TGCGCCAGCAGCGTAAATTCCGGGACAGCCTCCTACGAGCAGTACTTC
>TRBJ2-1|TRBV4-1|.|.
CASSQDGRYNEQFF
TGCGCCAGCAGCCAAGATGGCAGGTACAATGAGCAGTTCTTC
>TRBJ2-3|TRBV4-1|.|.
CASSQDRGSTDTQYF
TGCGCCAGCAGCCAAGATCGGGGGTCCACAGATACGCAGTATTTT
>TRBJ2-5|TRBV14|.|TRBD1
CASSHPPGGTGTGKETQYF
TGTGCCAGCAGCCACCCTCCAGGAGGGACCGGGACAGGGAAAGAGACCCAGTACTTC
>TRBJ1-5|TRBV30|.|TRBD1
CAWSPDRGPNQPQHF
TGTGCCTGGAGTCCGGACAGGGGGCCCAATCAGCCCCAGCATTTT